Sequencing of this T cell receptor (beta chain) was carried out in a study of shared clonotypes between healthy human individuals. Study results and caveats: Few donors limited the genetic and exposure-history diversity represented.

In the original processing: Junction-only immunoSEQ sequences carried no quality scores, so filtering differed. Assay: immunoSEQ multiplex PCR; the TCRdb copy retains only in-frame clones and omits some. For V, J and clone size, that table is used; D and trimming come from the DNA. The sample holds about 1.5 million clones, roughly 96% seen once. The CDR3 extends over 17 amino acids. The J segment lost 8 bases and the V segment lost 2 bases, leaving 13 bases of the junction unmatched. CDR1 and CDR2 from the germline V gene are LNHDA and SQIVND (reference sequence). Regarding this clone: The antigen remains undetermined.

The chain uses TRBV19 and TRBJ2-1; 9 bases align to TRBD2. The TCR comes from a man aged 25 to 45 in good health. Sequences were obtained from naive CD4+ T cells sorted from blood. Sample subset: CD45RA+ positively selected. Here the CDR3 reads CASSIRSRGRASDEQFF. The DNA of the CDR3 is TGTGCCAGTAGTATAAGGTCTCGCGGGAGGGCCAGCGATGAGCAGTTCTTC.